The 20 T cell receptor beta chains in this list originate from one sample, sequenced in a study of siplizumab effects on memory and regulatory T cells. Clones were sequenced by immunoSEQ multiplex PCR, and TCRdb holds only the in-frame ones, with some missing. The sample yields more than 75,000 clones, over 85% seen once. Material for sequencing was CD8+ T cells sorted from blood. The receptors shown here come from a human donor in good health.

CDR3 sequence: CASSLLGTNYGYTF. CDR3 coding DNA: TGTGCCAGCAGCTTACTCGGCACTAACTATGGCTACACCTTC. The rearrangement uses TRBV7-2 and TRBJ1-2; D gene ambiguous. The germline CDR1 and CDR2 sequences are SGHTA and FQGNSA. V gave up 2 bases and J gave up 0 bases, with 7 bases separating them. This CDR3 is built from 14 residues. The full variable domain, rest sourced from reference TRBV7-2 and TRBJ1-2, is GAGVSQSPSNKVTEKGKDVELRCDPISGHTALYWYRQSLGQGLEFLIYFQGNSAPDKSGLPSDRFSAERTGGSVSTLTIQRTQQEDSAVYLCASSLLGTNYGYTFGSGTRLTVV.

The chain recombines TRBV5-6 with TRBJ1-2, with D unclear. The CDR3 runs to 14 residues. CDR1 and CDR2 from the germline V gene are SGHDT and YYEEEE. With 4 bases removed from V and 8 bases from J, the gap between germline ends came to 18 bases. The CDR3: CASSDDHIFNGYTF. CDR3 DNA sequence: TGTGCCAGCAGCGACGACCACATTTTTAACGGCTACACCTTC.

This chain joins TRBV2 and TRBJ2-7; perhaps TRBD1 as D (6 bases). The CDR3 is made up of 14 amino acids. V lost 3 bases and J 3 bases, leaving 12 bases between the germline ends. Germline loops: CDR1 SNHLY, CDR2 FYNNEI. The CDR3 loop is CASSDRGRGYEQYF. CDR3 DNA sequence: TGTGCCAGCAGTGACAGGGGCAGGGGCTACGAGCAGTACTTC.

This CDR3 reads CASSSSSRDGSYNEQFF. CDR3 DNA sequence: TGTGCCAGCAGCTCCTCATCTCGGGACGGAAGTTACAATGAGCAGTTCTTC. The chain is built from TRBV11-2 and TRBJ2-1; D possibly uses TRBD1 or TRBD2 (5 bases each). Trimming took off 4 bases at V and 4 bases at J, with 20 bases between the two ends. The CDR3 totals 17 residues. Germline loops: CDR1 SGHAT, CDR2 FQNNGV.

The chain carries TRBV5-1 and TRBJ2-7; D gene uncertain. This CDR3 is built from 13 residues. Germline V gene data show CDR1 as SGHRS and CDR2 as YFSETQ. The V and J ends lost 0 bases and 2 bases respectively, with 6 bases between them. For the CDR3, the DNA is TGCGCCAGCAGCTTGGACCATACCTACGAGCAGTACTTC. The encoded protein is CASSLDHTYEQYF.

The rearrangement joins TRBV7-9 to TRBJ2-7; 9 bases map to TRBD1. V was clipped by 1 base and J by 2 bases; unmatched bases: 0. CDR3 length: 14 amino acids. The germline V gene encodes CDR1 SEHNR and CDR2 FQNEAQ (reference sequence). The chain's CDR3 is CASSLGQGAYEQYF. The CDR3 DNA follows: TGTGCCAGCAGCTTAGGACAGGGGGCCTACGAGCAGTACTTC.

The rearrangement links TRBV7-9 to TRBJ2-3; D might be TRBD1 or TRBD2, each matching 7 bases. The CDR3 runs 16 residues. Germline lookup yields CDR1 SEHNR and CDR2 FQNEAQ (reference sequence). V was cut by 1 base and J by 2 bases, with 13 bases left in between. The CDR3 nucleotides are TGTGCCAGCAGCTTAGTGGGGGGGACAGTCACAGATACGCAGTATTTT. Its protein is CASSLVGGTVTDTQYF.

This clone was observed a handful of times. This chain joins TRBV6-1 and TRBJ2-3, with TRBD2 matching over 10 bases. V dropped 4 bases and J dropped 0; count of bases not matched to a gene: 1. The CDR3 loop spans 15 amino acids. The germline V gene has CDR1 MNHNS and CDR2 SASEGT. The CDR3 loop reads CASSVTSGSTDTQYF. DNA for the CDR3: TGTGCCAGCAGTGTGACTAGCGGGAGCACAGATACGCAGTATTTT.

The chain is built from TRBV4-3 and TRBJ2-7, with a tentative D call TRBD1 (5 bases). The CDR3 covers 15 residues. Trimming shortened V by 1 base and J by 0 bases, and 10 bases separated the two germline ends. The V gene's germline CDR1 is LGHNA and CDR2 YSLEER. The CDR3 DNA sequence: TGCGCCAGCAGCCAAGGGGGCGTTAGCTCCTACGAGCAGTACTTC. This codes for CASSQGGVSSYEQYF.

The CDR3 here is CASGGVYGYTF. In DNA form, the CDR3 reads TGTGCCAGCGGTGGAGTCTATGGCTACACCTTC. V usage is TRBV2 and J usage is TRBJ1-2; D call uncertain. Germline CDR1 and CDR2: SNHLY and FYNNEI. V lost 8 bases and J 4 bases, leaving 8 bases between the germline ends. This CDR3 has 11 amino acids.

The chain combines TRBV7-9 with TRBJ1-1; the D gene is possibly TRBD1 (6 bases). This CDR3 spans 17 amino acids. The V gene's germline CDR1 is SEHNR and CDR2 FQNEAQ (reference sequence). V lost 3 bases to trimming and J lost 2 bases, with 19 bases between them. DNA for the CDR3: TGTGCCAGCAGCTTCCTCGTCCGGGGGGCCCATAACACTGAAGCTTTCTTT. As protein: CASSFLVRGAHNTEAFF.

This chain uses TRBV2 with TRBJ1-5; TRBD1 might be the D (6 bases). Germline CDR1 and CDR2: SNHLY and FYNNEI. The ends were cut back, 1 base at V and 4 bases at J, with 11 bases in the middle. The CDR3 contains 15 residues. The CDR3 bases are TGTGCCAGCAGTGAAGGGACAGCCTATAATCAGCCCCAGCATTTT. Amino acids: CASSEGTAYNQPQHF.

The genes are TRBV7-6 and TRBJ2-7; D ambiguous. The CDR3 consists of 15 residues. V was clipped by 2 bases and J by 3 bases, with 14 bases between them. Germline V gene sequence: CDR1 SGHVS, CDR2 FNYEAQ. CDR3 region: CASSLNLDGNYEQYF. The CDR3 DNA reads TGTGCCAGCAGCTTAAACTTGGACGGAAACTACGAGCAGTACTTC.

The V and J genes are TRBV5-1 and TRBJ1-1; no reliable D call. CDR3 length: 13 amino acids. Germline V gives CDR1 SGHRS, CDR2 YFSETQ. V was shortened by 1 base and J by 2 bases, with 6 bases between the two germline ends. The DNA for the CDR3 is TGCGCCAGCAGCTTGAGTCCAAACACTGAAGCTTTCTTT. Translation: CASSLSPNTEAFF. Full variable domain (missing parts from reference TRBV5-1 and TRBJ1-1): KAGVTQTPRYLIKTRGQQVTLSCSPISGHRSVSWYQQTPGQGLQFLFEYFSETQRNKGNFPGRFSGRQFSNSRSEMNVSTLELGDSALYLCASSLSPNTEAFFGQGTRLTVV.

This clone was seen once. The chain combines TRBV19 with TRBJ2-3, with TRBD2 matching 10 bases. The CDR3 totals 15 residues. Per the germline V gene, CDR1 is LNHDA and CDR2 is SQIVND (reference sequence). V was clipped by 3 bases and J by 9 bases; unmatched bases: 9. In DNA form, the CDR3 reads TGTGCCAGTAGTATCGGTCTAGCGGGGGCCGACACGCAGTATTTT. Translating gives CASSIGLAGADTQYF.

In DNA, the CDR3 is TGCGCCAGCGGGGACAGCTCCTACAATGAGCAGTTCTTC. Translation: CASGDSSYNEQFF. This rearrangement joins TRBV10-2 to TRBJ2-1; 7 bases map to TRBD1. The length of the CDR3 is 13 residues. In germline, CDR1 is WSHSY, CDR2 SAAADI. V dropped 8 bases and J dropped 0; count of bases not matched to a gene: 1.

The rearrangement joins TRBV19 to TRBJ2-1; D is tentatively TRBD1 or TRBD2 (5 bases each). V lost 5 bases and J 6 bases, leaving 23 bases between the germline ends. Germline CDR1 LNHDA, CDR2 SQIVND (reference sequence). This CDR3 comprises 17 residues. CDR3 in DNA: TGTGCCAGTAGTGCCCCTCGGACTCAAGACAGAAGCAATGAGCAGTTCTTC. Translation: CASSAPRTQDRSNEQFF.

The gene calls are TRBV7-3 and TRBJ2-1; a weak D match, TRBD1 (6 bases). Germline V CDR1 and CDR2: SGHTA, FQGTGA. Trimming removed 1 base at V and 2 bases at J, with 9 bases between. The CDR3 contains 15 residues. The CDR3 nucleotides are TGTGCCAGCAGCTTAATGGACAGACCCTACAATGAGCAGTTCTTC. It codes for CASSLMDRPYNEQFF.

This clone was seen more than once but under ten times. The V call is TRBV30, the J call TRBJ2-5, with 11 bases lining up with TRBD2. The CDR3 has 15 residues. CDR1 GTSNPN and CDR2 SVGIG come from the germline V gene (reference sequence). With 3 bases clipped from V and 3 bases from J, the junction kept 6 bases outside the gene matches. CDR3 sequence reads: CAWSEGLAVEETQYF. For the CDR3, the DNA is TGTGCCTGGAGCGAGGGACTAGCGGTCGAAGAGACCCAGTACTTC.

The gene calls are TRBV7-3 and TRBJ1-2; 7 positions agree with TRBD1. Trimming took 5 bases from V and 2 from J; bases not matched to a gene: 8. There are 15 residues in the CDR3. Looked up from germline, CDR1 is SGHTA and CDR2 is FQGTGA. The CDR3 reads CASSVTGTENYGYTF. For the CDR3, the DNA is TGTGCCAGCAGCGTCACCGGGACAGAAAACTATGGCTACACCTTC.